These 31 T cell receptor beta chains came from one sample sequenced in a study of T cell clonality in common variable immunodeficiency. Clones were sequenced by immunoSEQ multiplex PCR, and TCRdb holds only the in-frame ones, with some missing. The sample is made up of 35,000 to 50,000 clones, none counted only once. The specimen sequenced was peripheral blood mononuclear cells. These receptors were obtained from a person between 18 and 75 years old in good health.

This clone was seen repeatedly, ten times or more. The missing CDR3 end, 3 residues past where the read stops, is filled in from the germline J gene. The J gene is TRBJ2-7, the V gene TRBV7-2, with TRBD1 matching 7 bases. CDR1 is SGHTA and CDR2 is FQGNSA in the germline V gene. This CDR3 is 15 amino acids long. The V and J ends lost 2 bases and 2 bases, in that order; junction bases with no gene match: 6. CDR3 bases read: TGTGCCAGCAGCTTATGGACAGGCCTGACCTACGAG. The encoded protein is CASSLWTGLTYE. The CDR3 in its entirety is CASSLWTGLTYEQYF.

This clone was recorded many times. The read is 3 residues too short to cover the CDR3 end, so that end is filled in from the germline J gene. V usage is TRBV11-3 and J usage is TRBJ1-5; possible D gene TRBD1, 5 bases. The CDR3 contains 13 residues. Germline loops: CDR1 SGHNT, CDR2 YENEEA. With 0 bases removed from V and 7 bases from J, the gap between germline ends came to 7 bases. The CDR3 bases that were read are TGTGCCAGCAGCTTAGATACAGGACAGCCC. Protein: CASSLDTGQP. The whole CDR3 sequence is CASSLDTGQPQHF.

This clone was seen at least ten times. Sequencing ends 3 residues short of the CDR3 end; the germline J gene provides the rest. The chain links TRBV29-1 to TRBJ1-2; unclear D gene. The CDR3 is 11 residues long. Deletions cut 3 bases from V and 5 bases from J, with 7 bases between. Germline CDR1 SQVTM, CDR2 ANQGSEA. CDR3 bases read: TGCAGCGTTGACCAGGTTTATGGC. Translation gives CSVDQVYG. The CDR3 reads in full as CSVDQVYGYTF.

As for this clone: The CDR3 extends 3 residues past the end of the read, so its final part is completed from the germline J gene. This chain joins TRBV6-1 and TRBJ1-2, with D hard to call. The CDR3 has 15 amino acids. Germline lookup yields CDR1 MNHNS and CDR2 SASEGT. The CDR3 sequence: CASSEASGSIYDYTF. The part of the CDR3 DNA that was read is TGTGCCAGCAGTGAAGCTAGCGGGAGTATCTACGAC.

The table lists this clone with many counts. The read halts 3 residues ahead of the CDR3 end, with the missing end drawn from the germline J gene. The chain employs TRBV4-2 and TRBJ1-3; 9 nucleotides line up with TRBD1. With V trimmed by 3 bases and J by 4 bases, 7 bases remained unmatched. This CDR3 is built from 16 residues. The germline gives CDR1 LGHNA, CDR2 YNFKEQ. The CDR3 loop is CASSHPQTGGGNTIYF. Partial CDR3 DNA: TGTGCCAGCAGCCACCCTCAGACAGGGGGGGGAAACACC.

There are many counts of this clone. This CDR3 is CASSQTGFEQYF. The covered CDR3 bases are TGTGCCAGCAGTCAGACAGGGTTCGAG. The rearrangement uses TRBV14 and TRBJ2-7; 7 nucleotides match TRBD1. Coverage ceases 3 residues before the CDR3 finishes, and the germline J gene fills in the end. The CDR3 spans 12 residues. Germline V gene lookup returns CDR1 SGHDN and CDR2 FVKESK. J gave up 6 bases and V 6 bases, and 5 bases lay outside the gene matches. The entire variable domain, with the rest obtained from reference TRBV14 and TRBJ2-7, is as follows: EAGVTQFPSHSVIEKGQTVTLRCDPISGHDNLYWYRRVMGKEIKFLLHFVKESKQDESGMPNNRFLAERTGGTYSTLKVQPAELEDSGVYFCASSQTGFEQYFGPGTRLTVT.

In this sample, this clone turned up many times. The CDR3 is cut off 3 residues early in the read; its end comes from the germline J gene. The chain links TRBV20-1 to TRBJ1-1; the match to TRBD1 covers 10 bases. With 2 bases clipped from V and 6 bases from J, the junction kept 9 bases outside the gene matches. Germline V gene data show CDR1 as DFQATT and CDR2 as SNEGSKA (reference sequence). The CDR3 spans 15 residues. The covered CDR3 bases are TGCAGTGCTAGATTTTGGGGACAGGGGTCATCTGAA. Its translation is CSARFWGQGSSE. The CDR3, in full, reads CSARFWGQGSSEAFF.

This clone occurred many times. CDR3 DNA, as far as it was read: TGCAGTGCCCGCAATCAAAATGGGCCAGCGGGAGGGCCCTTGGAGACC. Amino acids: CSARNQNGPAGGPLET. The complete CDR3 sequence is CSARNQNGPAGGPLETQYF. V usage is TRBV20-1 and J usage is TRBJ2-5; TRBD2 aligns across 10 bases. The read terminates 3 residues before the CDR3 end, so the remaining end is supplied by the germline J gene. The V and J ends lost 6 bases and 5 bases, in that order; junction bases with no gene match: 24. The length of the CDR3 is 19 residues. Looked up from germline, CDR1 is DFQATT and CDR2 is SNEGSKA (reference sequence).

This clone was counted many times. The read finishes 3 residues shy of the CDR3 end, and the germline J gene is used to complete it. V and J are TRBV6-2 or TRBV6-3 and TRBJ1-1, with 9 bases fitting TRBD1. Germline CDR1 MNHEY, CDR2 SVGEGT. After removal of 6 bases from V and 4 bases from J, the junction contained 6 bases not matched to a gene. The CDR3 runs 14 residues. CDR3 DNA, as far as it was read: TGTGCCAGCAGCCGACAGGGGGGAGGCACTGAA. Its translation is CASSRQGGGTE. The full CDR3 sequence reads CASSRQGGGTEAFF.

This clone was observed at least ten times. The CDR3 DNA, read in part, is TGTGCCAGCAGCCATACCCAGGGGTGGGATGAAAAA. Its protein is CASSHTQGWDEK. The CDR3 as a whole reads CASSHTQGWDEKLFF. The V call is TRBV5-6, the J call TRBJ1-4; possibly TRBD1 for D (6 bases). The read falls 3 residues short of the CDR3 end, and the missing part is taken from the germline J gene. The CDR3 has 15 amino acids. V was trimmed by 4 bases and J by 6 bases, leaving 16 bases between them. Germline assignment: CDR1 SGHDT and CDR2 YYEEEE.

Ten or more counts support this clone. The CDR3 end lies 3 residues beyond the end of the read and is filled in from the germline J gene. This chain links TRBV13 with TRBJ2-1; TRBD2 matches at 8 bases. The CDR3 loop spans 16 amino acids. The germline gives CDR1 PRHDT, CDR2 FYEKMQ (reference sequence). Unmatched junction bases numbered 10, after V lost 5 bases and J lost 4 bases. CDR3 amino acids: CASSPGGGPSYNEQFF. The DNA read from the CDR3 is TGTGCCAGCAGCCCCGGGGGGGGCCCGAGTTACAATGAG.

This clone was detected many times. The read falls 3 residues short of the CDR3 end, and the missing part is taken from the germline J gene. The chain carries TRBV7-2 and TRBJ2-1; 13 bases agree with TRBD2. CDR1 and CDR2 (germline): SGHTA, FQGNSA. The CDR3 is made up of 15 amino acids. With V trimmed by 3 bases and J by 9 bases, 5 bases remained unmatched. The CDR3 bases that were read are TGTGCCAGCAGCTTTGGACTAGCGGGAGTTGGTGAG. It encodes CASSFGLAGVGE. The full CDR3 protein is CASSFGLAGVGEQFF.

This clone was detected many times. The CDR3 end falls 3 residues outside the read, so it is completed with the germline J gene. The V call is TRBV6-2 or TRBV6-3, the J call TRBJ2-1; 9 bases are a match to TRBD2. CDR3 size: 15 residues. The germline V gene has CDR1 MNHEY and CDR2 SVGEGT. V lost 5 bases and J lost 8; bases outside the gene matches: 10. The CDR3: CASSHGVAGVHEQFF. CDR3 DNA (partial): TGTGCCAGCAGTCACGGAGTAGCGGGGGTACATGAG.

This clone was recorded many times. The CDR3 is cut off 3 residues early in the read; its end comes from the germline J gene. The chain combines TRBV7-9 with TRBJ2-5, with 14 bases fitting TRBD2. With 3 bases clipped from V and 5 bases from J, the junction kept 2 bases outside the gene matches. CDR1 and CDR2 from the germline V gene are SEHNR and FQNEAQ (reference sequence). The CDR3 has 15 amino acids. The sequenced part of the CDR3 DNA is TGTGCCAGCAGCTTCGGGACTAGCGGGAGCGAGACC. It codes for CASSFGTSGSET. Given in full, the CDR3 is CASSFGTSGSETQYF.

This clone was found many times. With the read ending 3 residues before the CDR3 end, the germline J gene is used to fill in that end. The genes are TRBV6-2 or TRBV6-3 and TRBJ2-1; TRBD1 agrees at 7 bases. After removal of 1 base from V and 2 bases from J, the junction contained 5 bases not matched to a gene. Germline V lookup: CDR1 MNHEY, CDR2 SVGEGT. CDR3 size: 16 residues. CDR3: CASSYYRDSPYNEQFF. The CDR3 bases that were read are TGTGCCAGCAGTTACTACCGGGACAGTCCCTACAATGAG.

This clone was recorded many times. The CDR3 here is CSAMGWLAGYEQYF. CDR3 DNA, as far as it was read: TGCAGTGCTATGGGTTGGCTAGCGGGCTACGAG. The chain combines TRBV20-1 with TRBJ2-7, with TRBD2 matching 8 bases. Read sequence stops 3 residues before the CDR3 end, and the germline J gene provides the missing end. V was pared by 4 bases and J by 3 bases, with 8 bases of the junction left unmatched. From germline, CDR1 is DFQATT and CDR2 SNEGSKA (reference sequence). The CDR3 has 14 amino acids.

Many counts were recorded for this clone. The CDR3 end is not reached by the read, which stops 3 residues before it; the germline J gene fills it in. This rearrangement joins TRBV10-2 to TRBJ2-2; D might be TRBD1 (6 bases). The CDR3 sequence is 16 residues long. Trimming took 3 bases from V and 4 from J, leaving 15 bases between them. Germline V gene sequence: CDR1 WSHSY, CDR2 SAAADI. The part of the CDR3 DNA that was read is TGCGCCAGCAGTGACCCCGACAGGACACTCACCGGGGAG. Its translation is CASSDPDRTLTGE. The entire CDR3 protein is CASSDPDRTLTGELFF.

This clone was picked up many times. The read finishes 3 residues shy of the CDR3 end, and the germline J gene is used to complete it. This chain joins TRBV29-1 and TRBJ2-5, with D possibly being TRBD1 (5 bases). This CDR3 spans 13 amino acids. Germline loops: CDR1 SQVTM, CDR2 ANQGSEA. Deletions cut 3 bases from V and 4 bases from J, with 12 bases between. The CDR3 loop is CSVDRQLLETQYF. The covered CDR3 bases are TGCAGCGTTGATCGACAGCTACTAGAGACC.

This clone was seen at least ten times. The DNA ends 3 residues before the CDR3 does, and the rest of the CDR3 is filled in from the germline J gene. The chain links TRBV11-2 to TRBJ2-4; possible D gene TRBD2, 5 bases. Germline lookup yields CDR1 SGHAT and CDR2 FQNNGV. The germline V and J ends were trimmed by 3 bases and 0 bases, with 9 bases remaining between them. The CDR3 has 15 residues. Partial CDR3 DNA: TGTGCCAGCAGCTTCGGGGTTCTAGCCAAAAACATT. Its translation: CASSFGVLAKNI. The CDR3 as a whole reads CASSFGVLAKNIQYF.

This clone turned up a few times. CDR3 DNA (partial): TGTGCCAGCTCACCGCAGGGGGCTCCGGTTGGAACCGGGGAG. It specifies CASSPQGAPVGTGE. From start to end, the CDR3 is CASSPQGAPVGTGELFF. The rearrangement uses TRBV18 and TRBJ2-2, with TRBD1 identical over 8 bases. The sequenced fragment ends 3 residues before the CDR3 boundary, so the rest is inferred from the germline J gene. The J segment lost 5 bases and the V segment lost 3 bases, leaving 11 bases of the junction unmatched. From germline, CDR1 is KGHSH and CDR2 LQKENI. The CDR3 runs 17 residues.

This clone was seen at least ten times. The CDR3 extends 3 residues past the end of the read, so its final part is completed from the germline J gene. The chain recombines TRBV7-2 with TRBJ2-1; the D gene is possibly TRBD1 (6 bases). The V gene's germline CDR1 is SGHTA and CDR2 FQGNSA. The ends were cut back, 5 bases at V and 7 bases at J, with 18 bases in the middle. The CDR3 is made up of 15 amino acids. The CDR3 here is CASSHSRDTKNEQFF. The CDR3 bases that were read are TGTGCCAGCAGCCACTCCCGGGACACAAAGAATGAG.

In its sample, this clone was seen many times. The read ends 3 residues before the CDR3 terminus; that terminus is restored from the germline J gene. The chain uses TRBV15 and TRBJ1-5, with D hard to call. The CDR3 spans 13 residues. CDR1 is LNHNV, CDR2 YYDKDF, per germline (reference sequence). V gave up 5 bases and J gave up 1 base, with 6 bases separating them. The CDR3 bases that were read are TGTGCCACCAGCGAAGGGAGCAATCAGCCC. It yields the protein CATSEGSNQP. The full CDR3 protein is CATSEGSNQPQHF. Based on the CDR3 plus reference TRBV15 and TRBJ1-5, the full variable domain is DAMVIQNPRYQVTQFGKPVTLSCSQTLNHNVMYWYQQKSSQAPKLLFHYYDKDFNNEADTPDNFQSRRPNTSFCFLDIRSPGLGDTAMYLCATSEGSNQPQHFGDGTRLSIL.

Ten or more counts support this clone. Coverage ceases 3 residues before the CDR3 finishes, and the germline J gene fills in the end. The chain employs TRBV7-9 and TRBJ1-1; D is perhaps TRBD1 (5 bases). CDR3 size: 14 residues. The V gene's germline CDR1 is SEHNR and CDR2 FQNEAQ (reference sequence). CDR3 region: CASSLGTWKKEAFF. CDR3 bases read: TGTGCCAGCAGCTTAGGGACATGGAAGAAGGAA.

In this sample, this clone turned up many times. The read falls 3 residues short of the CDR3 end, and the missing part is taken from the germline J gene. V and J are TRBV7-9 and TRBJ1-4, with D maybe TRBD1 (6 bases). The germline V gene encodes CDR1 SEHNR and CDR2 FQNEAQ (reference sequence). V was pared by 5 bases and J by 0 bases, with 10 bases between. The CDR3 is made up of 15 amino acids. The sequenced CDR3 bases are TGTGCCAGCAGCCCCACAGGGACAACTAATGAAAAA. It codes for CASSPTGTTNEK. The CDR3 in its entirety is CASSPTGTTNEKLFF. Supplemented by reference TRBV7-9 and TRBJ1-4, the full variable domain reads DTGVSQNPRHKITKRGQNVTFRCDPISEHNRLYWYRQTLGQGPEFLTYFQNEAQLEKSRLLSDRFSAERPKGSFSTLEIQRTEQGDSAMYLCASSPTGTTNEKLFFGSGTQLSVL.

This clone came up many times. The CDR3 goes on 3 residues after the read ends, and that part is filled in from the germline J gene. This rearrangement joins TRBV12-3 or TRBV12-4 to TRBJ1-2; unclear D gene. The CDR3 extends over 10 amino acids. The V end lost 8 bases, the J end lost 5 bases, and 6 bases lay between the germline ends. The covered CDR3 bases are TGTGCCAGCGGCGGGTATGGC. Amino acid sequence: CASGGYG. Given in full, the CDR3 is CASGGYGYTF.

This clone came up a few times. Read sequence stops 3 residues before the CDR3 end, and the germline J gene provides the missing end. The genes are TRBV19 and TRBJ2-2, with 9 nucleotides matching TRBD2. The CDR3 loop spans 16 amino acids. Germline V lookup: CDR1 LNHDA, CDR2 SQIVND (reference sequence). With V trimmed by 5 bases and J by 5 bases, 9 bases remained unmatched. The DNA read from the CDR3 is TGTGCCAGTAGTTCTCCTAGCGGGGACTTGACCGGGGAG. This gives the protein CASSSPSGDLTGE. The full CDR3 protein reads CASSSPSGDLTGELFF.

This clone has at least ten counts. The CDR3 is cut off 3 residues early in the read; its end comes from the germline J gene. This chain uses TRBV28 with TRBJ2-2; no reliable D call. Trimming cost V 7 bases and J 3 bases, with 3 bases left between them. The CDR3 runs 11 residues. Germline CDR1 reads MDHEN; CDR2 reads SYDVKM. CDR3 bases read: TGTGCCAGCACTTACACCGGGGAG. Its protein product is CASTYTGE. The entire CDR3 protein reads CASTYTGELFF.

This clone was found many times. The read gets to within 3 residues of the CDR3 end, and the germline J gene fills in the rest. The chain uses TRBV27 and TRBJ2-7; D possibly corresponds to TRBD1 (6 bases). V was shortened by 0 bases and J by 5 bases, with 11 bases between the two germline ends. CDR3 size: 14 residues. Germline CDR1 MNHEY, CDR2 SMNVEV (reference sequence). The CDR3 loop reads CASSLSSGAHEQYF. CDR3 bases read: TGTGCCAGCAGTTTATCATCAGGGGCCCACGAG.

This clone was counted at least ten times. The CDR3 is cut off 3 residues early in the read; its end comes from the germline J gene. The chain has TRBV18 and TRBJ1-1; 9 nucleotides line up with TRBD1. The CDR3 sequence is 16 residues long. The germline CDR1 and CDR2 sequences are KGHSH and LQKENI. The ends lost 3 bases at V and 1 base at J; junction bases unmatched: 6. The part of the CDR3 DNA that was read is TGTGCCAGCTCACCGAGACAGGGGGTGAGGAACACTGAA. Amino acid sequence: CASSPRQGVRNTE. The CDR3 in full is CASSPRQGVRNTEAFF.

This clone was seen ten or more times. The read finishes 3 residues shy of the CDR3 end, and the germline J gene is used to complete it. This chain joins TRBV10-1 and TRBJ2-5; tentatively, D is TRBD1 (6 bases). Looked up from germline, CDR1 is WNHNN and CDR2 is SYGVQD (reference sequence). The V and J ends lost 6 bases and 4 bases respectively, with 21 bases between them. The CDR3 covers 16 residues. The CDR3 protein is CASRHRTTRDTETQYF. The CDR3 bases that were read are TGCGCCAGCAGACATCGAACGACCCGGGACACAGAGACC.

Ten or more counts support this clone. The observed sequence ends 3 residues before the CDR3 terminus, with the missing tail filled in from the germline J gene. V gene TRBV5-5 combines with J gene TRBJ2-1, with D perhaps TRBD1 (6 bases). The CDR3 consists of 15 residues. Germline CDR1 and CDR2: SGHKS and YYEKEE (reference sequence). V lost 4 bases to trimming and J lost 0 bases, with 11 bases between them. Partial CDR3 DNA: TGTGCCAGCAGCCCCGGACAGCACTCCTACAATGAG. Its protein is CASSPGQHSYNE. The whole CDR3 region reads CASSPGQHSYNEQFF.